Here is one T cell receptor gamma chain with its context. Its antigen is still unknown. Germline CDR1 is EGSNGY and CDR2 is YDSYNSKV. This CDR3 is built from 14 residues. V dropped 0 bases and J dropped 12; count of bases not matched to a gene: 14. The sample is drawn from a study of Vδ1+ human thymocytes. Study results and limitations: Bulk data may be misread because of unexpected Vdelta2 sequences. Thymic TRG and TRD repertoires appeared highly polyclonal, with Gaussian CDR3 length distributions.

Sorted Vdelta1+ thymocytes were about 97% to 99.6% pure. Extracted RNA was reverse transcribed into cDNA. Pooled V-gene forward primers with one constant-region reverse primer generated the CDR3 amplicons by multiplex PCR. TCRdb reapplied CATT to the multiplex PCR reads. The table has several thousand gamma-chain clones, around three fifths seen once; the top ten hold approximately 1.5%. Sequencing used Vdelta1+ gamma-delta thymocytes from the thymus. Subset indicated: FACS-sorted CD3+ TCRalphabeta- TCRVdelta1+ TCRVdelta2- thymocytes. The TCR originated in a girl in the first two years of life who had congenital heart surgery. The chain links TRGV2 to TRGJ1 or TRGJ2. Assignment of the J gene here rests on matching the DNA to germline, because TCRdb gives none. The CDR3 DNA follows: TGTGCCACCTGGGACGGGACGACGGGGCTGAGGAAACTCTTT. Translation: CATWDGTTGLRKLF.